This entry describes one T cell receptor beta chain. Its specific antigen is unknown. No base qualities exist here, and no much larger clone lies one base off it. These data belong to a study of blood T cell repertoires in COVID-19 (dated by TCRdb to between 2020 and 2021). For the study in its entirety: Samples covering the acute and convalescent phases of COVID-19 were provided by collaborators in the United States, Italy and Spain. The material from the prospective study consisted of cDNA or gDNA derived from T cells, B-cell-depleted T cells, or PBMCs. Deeply sampled blood TCRbeta repertoires from subjects exposed to, actively infected with, or recovered from COVID-19 were included in the dataset. The repertoires were released in a freely available public database meant as a resource for research on the immune response to SARS-CoV-2. The samples were drawn from the first 160 participants of the ongoing ImmuneRACE study and from roughly 1,300 subjects provided by 6 global collaborators. The sample metadata nearly always contained a de-identified subject ID, COVID-19 status, age in years and sex. Where available, HLA class I and class II types were obtained from metadata supplied by the sample provider rather than from assay-based typing.

Each collaborating institution followed its own protocols to collect whole blood in K2EDTA tubes. Collaborator samples were shipped for TCRbeta analysis as frozen whole blood, isolated PBMCs, or DNA extracted from either sample type. Beyond this particular receptor, the publication reports: How much clinical and demographic metadata was included differed by source and by participant, and the metadata was provided uncurated.

TCRbeta CDR3 regions were amplified from genomic DNA by means of the immunoSEQ Assay, a bias-controlled multiplex PCR. Turning to the authors' computational methods: Within the assay, amplification of reference gene primers was used to estimate how many nucleated cells each sample contained. Sequence reads were collapsed and filtered to measure the absolute abundance of every unique TCRbeta CDR3 rearrangement. For each sample, productive Simpson clonality was calculated as the square root of Simpson's diversity index over productive rearrangements. The table comes from immuneACCESS by way of TCRdb, which keeps in-frame sequences with V and J called. Part of the clones is missing from these tables; in studies checked, under half for an unresolved V gene and the rest for unknown reasons. The D gene and trimming were derived from the DNA, and the V and J assignments and clone size from that table. The sample data list about 59,000 clones, and less than 85% of these were observed just once. Approximately 15% of the sample is taken by the ten largest.

The TCR originated in a woman in her seventies with acute or convalescent COVID-19. The specimen was peripheral blood.

The bases are TGCGCCAGCAGCTTGGCCAGGGTTGGCCAAGAGACCCAGTACTTC. Translated, it gives CASSLARVGQETQYF. The chain is encoded by TRBV5-1 joined to TRBJ2-5; TRBD1 is a possible D gene, resting on 5 matching bases. The V and J ends are trimmed by 0 bases and 1 base, leaving 10 bases between them. CDR1 SGHRS and CDR2 YFSETQ were looked up in the germline V gene. The CDR3 measures 15 amino acids from cysteine to phenylalanine. The sequence is cut down to CDR3 DNA, 45 bases in frame from base 1.